This entry is about one T cell receptor beta chain. The clone's antigen remains unknown. Base qualities are not at hand, and no much larger clone is one base apart. The data originate from a study of T-cell memory formation after mild COVID-19 (dated by TCRdb to the early 2020s). Regarding the study in general: Most TCR sequence clusters were specific to one of the two donors. The cohort comprised two young, previously healthy adult volunteers, one female and one male. In two donors, T-cell clones that expanded and contracted after mild COVID-19 were tracked by sequencing TCRalpha and TCRbeta repertoires over time.

What the authors observed across the whole study: Only a couple of mild cases were covered by the study, and larger cohorts that include severe cases with pre-infection samples were considered necessary. Balanced CD4/CD8 phenotypes were observed for clones contracting from day 15 to 85, whereas a bias towards CD4+ was observed for a second wave of clones expanding from day 15 to 37. The second-wave clones that peaked on day 37 were not confirmed to be SARS-CoV-2 specific. Some responding clones were detected in pre-infection memory, which suggested that pre-existing cross-reactive memory T cells had joined the SARS-CoV-2 response. Contracting CD4+ clones turned up mainly in the CM and EM memory subsets, whereas EMRA was where CD8+ clones were enriched.

Sequencing relied on an Illumina NovaSeq 6000. Using 5'RACE with constant-segment primers, TCRalpha and TCRbeta cDNA libraries were constructed, with sample barcodes and unique molecular identifiers added in the process. RNA was extracted from every sample with Trizol reagent. Amplification of the libraries took two PCR steps, and the second step added a second sample barcode plus Illumina TruSeq adapters. The libraries were sequenced on an Illumina NovaSeq using 2 x 150 bp paired-end reads. The paper's processing steps were these. With migec v1.2.7, reads were demultiplexed and then collapsed into UMI-guided consensus sequences. Using mixcr v2.1.11, UMI consensuses were aligned to TRA and TRB V and J templates and then assembled into clonotypes. Clonotypes were classified as expanded or contracted when called significant by both edgeR and NoisET, with noise models trained on biological replicates. For edgeR calls, the thresholds were a false discovery rate-adjusted p below 0.01 and a log2 fold-change of 1. As an exploratory analysis of dynamics, max-normalized trajectories of the 1000 most abundant clonotypes were examined with PCA combined with hierarchical clustering. Each responding clone was given a CD4 or CD8 phenotype based on the CD4+ and CD8+ repertoires, which had been sequenced separately. The public reads were reanalyzed by TCRdb: fastp trimming at Q25, MiXCR alignment, in-frame beta chains only. Every distinct CDR3 protein forms one entry, paired with its most common genes and DNA. In this record, the V and J calls reflect TCRdb's handling and not the investigators' own analysis. The sample table shows approximately 42,000 distinct CDR3 sequences, and roughly 7.2% are seen once. The top ten clones comprise approximately 0.74% of the sample.

Ficoll-Paque density gradient centrifugation was the method used to isolate PBMCs. The sequence was collected from an adult who had mild COVID-19 (a few samples of this study predate the infection). The sample titles of this study are shuffled in the database, so cell type and time point are left out. Sequencing was performed on PBMCs or a T cell subset sorted from them (not recorded which).

The CDR3 protein: CASSQDPVAAGEQYF. The nucleotides are TGCGCCAGCAGCCAAGACCCCGTGGCCGCAGGGGAGCAGTACTTC. The rearrangement joined TRBV4-1 to TRBJ2-7; a tentative D match to TRBD1 spans 5 bases. V loses 0 bases of germline sequence and J loses 7 bases, and the interval between the two ends is 16 bases. Inclusive of the bounding cysteine and phenylalanine, the CDR3 is 15 residues long. The only DNA kept is the CDR3, 45 bases in frame from the first base. From the germline V gene, CDR1 is MGHRA and CDR2 is YSYEKL.